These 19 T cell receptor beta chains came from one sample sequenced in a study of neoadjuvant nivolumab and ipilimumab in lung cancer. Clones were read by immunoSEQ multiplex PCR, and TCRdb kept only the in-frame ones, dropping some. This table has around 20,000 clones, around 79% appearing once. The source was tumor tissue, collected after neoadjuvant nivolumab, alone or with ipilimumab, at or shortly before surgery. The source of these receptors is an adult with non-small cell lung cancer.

The DNA for the CDR3 is TGCGCCAGCAGCCAAGGCCGGGCCTCCGGGACTAGTGTCGACGAGCAGTACTTC. As protein: CASSQGRASGTSVDEQYF. The rearrangement joins TRBV4-1 to TRBJ2-7; TRBD2 matches 8 bases. Germline CDR1 MGHRA, CDR2 YSYEKL. The CDR3 has 18 amino acids. V lost 1 base to trimming and J lost 5 bases; unmatched junction nucleotides: 16.

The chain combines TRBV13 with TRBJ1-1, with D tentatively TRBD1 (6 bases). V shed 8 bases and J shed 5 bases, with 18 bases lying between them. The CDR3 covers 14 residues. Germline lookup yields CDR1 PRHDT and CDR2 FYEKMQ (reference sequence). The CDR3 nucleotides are TGTGCCAGCTTAGCGTGGTCAGGGGATACTGAAGCTTTCTTT. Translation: CASLAWSGDTEAFF.

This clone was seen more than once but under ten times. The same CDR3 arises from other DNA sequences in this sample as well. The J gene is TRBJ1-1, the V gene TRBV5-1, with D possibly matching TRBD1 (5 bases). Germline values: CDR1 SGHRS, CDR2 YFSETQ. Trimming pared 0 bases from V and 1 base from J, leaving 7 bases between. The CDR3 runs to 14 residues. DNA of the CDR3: TGCGCCAGCAGCTTGGCCGGGGGGAACACTGAAGCTTTCTTT. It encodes CASSLAGGNTEAFF.

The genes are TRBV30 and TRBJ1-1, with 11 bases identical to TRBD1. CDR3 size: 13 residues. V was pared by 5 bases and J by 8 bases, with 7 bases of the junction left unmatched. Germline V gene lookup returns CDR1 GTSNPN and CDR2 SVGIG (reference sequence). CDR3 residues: CAWARDRGEEAFF. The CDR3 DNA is TGTGCCTGGGCCCGGGACAGGGGGGAGGAAGCTTTCTTT.

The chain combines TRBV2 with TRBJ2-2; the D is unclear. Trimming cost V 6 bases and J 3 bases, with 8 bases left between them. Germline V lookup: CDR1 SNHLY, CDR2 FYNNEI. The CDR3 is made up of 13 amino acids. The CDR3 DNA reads TGTGCCAGCAGGGAACCCTACACCGGGGAGCTGTTTTTT. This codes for CASREPYTGELFF.

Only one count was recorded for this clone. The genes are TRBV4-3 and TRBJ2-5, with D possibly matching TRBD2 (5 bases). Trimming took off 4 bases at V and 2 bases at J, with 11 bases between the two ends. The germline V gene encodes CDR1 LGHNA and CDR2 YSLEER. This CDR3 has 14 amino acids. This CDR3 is CASSRGWGQETQYF. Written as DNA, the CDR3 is TGCGCCAGCAGCCGAGGGTGGGGACAAGAGACCCAGTACTTC.

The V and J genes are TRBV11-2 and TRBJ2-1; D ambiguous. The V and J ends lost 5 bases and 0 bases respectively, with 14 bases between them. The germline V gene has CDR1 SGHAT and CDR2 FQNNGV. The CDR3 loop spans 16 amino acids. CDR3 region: CASSRTRVSSYNEQFF. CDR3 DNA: TGTGCCAGCAGCCGAACCCGAGTAAGCTCCTACAATGAGCAGTTCTTC.

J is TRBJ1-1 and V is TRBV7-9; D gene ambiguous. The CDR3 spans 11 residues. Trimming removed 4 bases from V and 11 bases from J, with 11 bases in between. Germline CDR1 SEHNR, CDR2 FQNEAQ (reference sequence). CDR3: CASSSGPRAFF. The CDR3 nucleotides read TGTGCCAGCAGCTCGGGTCCACGGGCTTTCTTT.

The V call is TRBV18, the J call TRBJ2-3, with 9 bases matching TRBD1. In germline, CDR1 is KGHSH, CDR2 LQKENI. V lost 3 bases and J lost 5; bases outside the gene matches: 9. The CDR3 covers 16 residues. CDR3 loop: CASSPGQGRKVDTQYF. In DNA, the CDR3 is TGTGCCAGCTCACCGGGACAGGGCCGGAAAGTAGATACGCAGTATTTT.

The CDR3 DNA reads TGTGCCTGGAGTATAACTTATACCGGGGAGCTGTTTTTT. This encodes CAWSITYTGELFF. The chain joins TRBV30 to TRBJ2-2; no clear D. The germline CDR1 and CDR2 sequences are GTSNPN and SVGIG (reference sequence). The ends were cut back, 2 bases at V and 5 bases at J, with 9 bases in the middle. The CDR3 covers 13 residues.

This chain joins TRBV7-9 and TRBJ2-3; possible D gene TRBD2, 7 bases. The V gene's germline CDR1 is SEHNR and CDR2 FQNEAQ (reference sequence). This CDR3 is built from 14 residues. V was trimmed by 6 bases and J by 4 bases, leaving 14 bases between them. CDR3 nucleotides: TGTGCCAGCAGTCAAGGGGGGGGCCCAGATACGCAGTATTTT. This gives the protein CASSQGGGPDTQYF.

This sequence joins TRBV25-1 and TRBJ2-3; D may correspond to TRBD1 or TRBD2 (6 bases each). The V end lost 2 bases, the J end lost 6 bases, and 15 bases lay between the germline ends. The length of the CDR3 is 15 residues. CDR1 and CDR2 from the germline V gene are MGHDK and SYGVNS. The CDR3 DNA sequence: TGTGCCAGCAGTGAAAACCTCGGGGGCGCGGATACGCAGTATTTT. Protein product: CASSENLGGADTQYF.

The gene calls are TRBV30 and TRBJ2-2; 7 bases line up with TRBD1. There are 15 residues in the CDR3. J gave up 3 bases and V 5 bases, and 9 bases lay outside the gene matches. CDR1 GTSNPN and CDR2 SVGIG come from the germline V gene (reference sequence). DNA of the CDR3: TGTGCCTGGGTGCCCCCGGGACAGTACACCGGGGAGCTGTTTTTT. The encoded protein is CAWVPPGQYTGELFF.

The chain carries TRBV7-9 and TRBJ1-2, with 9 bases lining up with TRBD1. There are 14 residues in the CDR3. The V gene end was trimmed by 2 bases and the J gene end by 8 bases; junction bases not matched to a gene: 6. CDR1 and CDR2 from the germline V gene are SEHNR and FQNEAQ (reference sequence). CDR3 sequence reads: CASSLLAGTGGYTF. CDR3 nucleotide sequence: TGTGCCAGCAGCTTACTAGCCGGGACAGGGGGCTACACCTTC.

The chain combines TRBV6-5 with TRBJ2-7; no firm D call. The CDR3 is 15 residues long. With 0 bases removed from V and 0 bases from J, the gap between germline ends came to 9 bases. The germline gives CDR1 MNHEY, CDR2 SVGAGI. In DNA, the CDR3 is TGTGCCAGCAGTTACTCGTATGAAAGCTCCTACGAGCAGTACTTC. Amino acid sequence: CASSYSYESSYEQYF.

CDR3 amino acids: CASSLTSGSTDTQYF. In nucleotides, the CDR3 is TGCGCCAGCAGCTTGACTAGCGGGAGCACAGATACGCAGTATTTT. This rearrangement joins TRBV5-1 to TRBJ2-3; TRBD2 matches 9 bases. The CDR3 runs to 15 residues. The germline V gene encodes CDR1 SGHRS and CDR2 YFSETQ. V lost 1 base, J lost 0 bases, and 0 bases stayed unmatched.

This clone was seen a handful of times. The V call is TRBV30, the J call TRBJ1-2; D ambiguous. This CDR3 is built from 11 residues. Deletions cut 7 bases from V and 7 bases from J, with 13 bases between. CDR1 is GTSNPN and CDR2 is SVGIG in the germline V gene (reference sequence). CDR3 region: CASHPGSGYTF. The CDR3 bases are TGTGCCTCCCATCCGGGGAGTGGCTACACCTTC.

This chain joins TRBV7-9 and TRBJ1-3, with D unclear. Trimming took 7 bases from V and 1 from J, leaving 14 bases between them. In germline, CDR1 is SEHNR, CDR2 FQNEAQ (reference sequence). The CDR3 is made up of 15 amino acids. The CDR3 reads CASTQRGGSGNTIYF. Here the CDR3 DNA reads TGTGCCAGCACCCAACGGGGTGGGTCTGGAAACACCATATATTTT.

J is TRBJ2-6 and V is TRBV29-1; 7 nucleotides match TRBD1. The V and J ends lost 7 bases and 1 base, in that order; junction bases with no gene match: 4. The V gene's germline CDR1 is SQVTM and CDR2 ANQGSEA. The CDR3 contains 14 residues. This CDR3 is CSASRGSGANVLTF. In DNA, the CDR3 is TGCAGCGCGTCCAGGGGGTCTGGGGCCAACGTCCTGACTTTC.